This TCR beta chain was recovered during a study of cytomegalovirus exposure and HLA in healthy donors. Study conclusions and caveats: V- and J-gene trimming in TCR beta was tied to a missense DCLRE1C variant by an analysis performed later. DRB1 showed the most TCR associations and HLA-C the fewest in a later analysis, as rates varied by HLA locus. Investigators reported 150 to 200 TCR beta chains as tied to cytomegalovirus. High sensitivity and specificity were reportedly achieved when the classifier diagnosed cytomegalovirus status.

J lost 5 bases, V lost 0 bases, and 2 bases had no gene match. The V gene's germline CDR1 is LNHNV and CDR2 YYDKDF (reference sequence). The CDR3 consists of 15 residues. The PCR contained 60 Vbeta and 13 Jbeta primers. The table came from immunoSEQ multiplex PCR; TCRdb's copy has only in-frame clones and leaves some out. The sample lists roughly 200,000 clones, more than 75% occurring once. Points on this clone: What it binds is unknown.

The chain has TRBV15 and TRBJ2-5; 11 bases map to TRBD2. This clonotype was sampled from a man aged 25 to 40 in good health and CMV-seronegative. The sequenced sample consisted of PBMCs. The CDR3 spells CATSRDPSGRETQYF. CDR3 bases: TGTGCCACCAGCAGAGATCCTAGCGGGAGGGAGACCCAGTACTTC.